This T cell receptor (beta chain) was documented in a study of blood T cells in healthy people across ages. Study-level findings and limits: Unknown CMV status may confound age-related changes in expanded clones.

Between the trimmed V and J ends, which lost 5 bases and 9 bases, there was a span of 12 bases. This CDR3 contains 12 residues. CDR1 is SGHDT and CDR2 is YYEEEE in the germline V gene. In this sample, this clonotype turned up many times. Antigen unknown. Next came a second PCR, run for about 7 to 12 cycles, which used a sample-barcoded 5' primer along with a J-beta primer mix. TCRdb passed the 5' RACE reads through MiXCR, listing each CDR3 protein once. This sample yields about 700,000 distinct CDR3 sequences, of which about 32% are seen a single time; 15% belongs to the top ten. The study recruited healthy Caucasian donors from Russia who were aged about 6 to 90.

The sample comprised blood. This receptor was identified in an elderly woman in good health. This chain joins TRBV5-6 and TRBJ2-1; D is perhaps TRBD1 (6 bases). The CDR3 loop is CASRIIGGEQFF. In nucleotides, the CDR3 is TGTGCCAGCAGGATTATAGGGGGTGAGCAGTTCTTC.